A single sample is the source of the 5 T cell receptor beta chains below, sequenced in a study of graft-versus-host responses after intestinal transplantation (dated by TCRdb to about 2021). Receptors were amplified or captured by the immunoSEQ multiplex PCR assay. The clones in this table, taken by TCRdb from immuneACCESS, are in-frame only. Not every clone is retained; where verified, under half of the shortfall comes from an unresolved V gene, and the cause of the rest is unknown. The sample records 96,000 or so clones, 90% to 95% of which are singletons. The ten top clones hold around 0.15% of the sample. Which antigens these TCRs recognize remains unknown. The sample's time point label is to be understood as: cells obtained before transplantation from donor or recipient. This specimen was unstimulated CD4+ T cells sorted from spleen or lymph node cells, taken before intestinal transplant. The receptors stem from a human donor who received an intestinal transplant.

The V call is TRBV4-1, the J call TRBJ2-3; 11 bases are a match to TRBD2. Trimming removed 2 bases from V and 0 bases from J; junction bases left unmatched: 4. Germline values: CDR1 MGHRA, CDR2 YSYEKL. CDR3 length: 17 residues. In DNA form, the CDR3 reads TGCGCCAGCAGCCAAAAAGGACTAGCGGGTAGCACAGATACGCAGTATTTT. This codes for CASSQKGLAGSTDTQYF.

J is TRBJ1-2 and V is TRBV29-1; 10 nucleotides match TRBD1. Germline loops: CDR1 SQVTM, CDR2 ANQGSEA. This CDR3 has 11 amino acids. V dropped 7 bases and J dropped 6; count of bases not matched to a gene: 2. This CDR3 is CSAGQGDGYTF. CDR3 in DNA: TGCAGCGCCGGACAGGGGGATGGCTACACCTTC.

The CDR3: CASSLGPAGGSSYEQYF. The CDR3 coding sequence is TGCGCCAGCAGCTTGGGTCCGGCAGGGGGTAGCTCCTACGAGCAGTACTTC. The chain uses TRBV5-1 and TRBJ2-7, with 7 bases matching TRBD1. The J segment lost 0 bases and the V segment lost 0 bases, leaving 9 bases of the junction unmatched. The V gene's germline CDR1 is SGHRS and CDR2 YFSETQ. This CDR3 comprises 17 residues.

V gene TRBV2 combines with J gene TRBJ1-5; the D is unclear. This CDR3 has 18 residues. CDR1 is SNHLY, CDR2 FYNNEI, per germline. Trimming cost V 0 bases and J 0 bases, with 15 bases left between them. The chain's CDR3 is CASSEAFLGGNSNQPQHF. CDR3 coding DNA: TGTGCCAGCAGTGAAGCCTTCCTGGGAGGAAATAGCAATCAGCCCCAGCATTTT.

This chain links TRBV5-1 with TRBJ2-3, with 14 bases identical to TRBD2. Germline-derived CDR1 and CDR2 are SGHRS and YFSETQ. CDR3 length equals 16 residues. V was pared by 2 bases and J by 9 bases, with 8 bases of the junction left unmatched. The CDR3 reads CASSFLTSGRDGTQYF. In DNA, the CDR3 is TGCGCCAGCAGCTTCCTGACTAGCGGGAGGGATGGCACGCAGTATTTT.